This is a list of T cell receptor beta chains from one sample in a study of patients and donors after allogeneic stem cell transplantation. From the RT-PCR reads, TCRdb called clonotypes with MiXCR, one entry per CDR3 protein. There are more than 850,000 distinct CDR3 sequences in the sample; approximately 19% occur only once, and 6% lies in the top ten. Sequencing input: blood, either unsorted or a sorted T cell fraction (not recorded which). The source is a human donor who was either an allogeneic HSCT recipient or a stem cell or donor lymphocyte infusion donor (not recorded which). It is not recorded whose cells these are; they may come from a transplant donor. CDR3s include the opening cysteine and the closing phenylalanine or tryptophan. The D gene is left open where the match is weak. Some rows have no size entry. The others give once, few or many, or a class for an expanded clone.

.	TRBV5-1	.	TRBJ2-3	TGTTCAACCGAACCGAACCAAGATACGCAGTATTTT	CSTEPNQDTQYF
.	TRBV18	TRBD1	TRBJ1-2	TGTGCCAGCTCACCGGGGACAGGGAAGGGTGGCTACACCTTC	CASSPGTGKGGYTF
.	TRBV12-3/TRBV12-4	.	TRBJ2-7	TGTGCCAGCAGTTCGCCTGAGAACGAGCAGTACTTC	CASSSPENEQYF
.	TRBV12-5	TRBD2	TRBJ2-3	TGTGCTAGTGGTTTGGGGTCGGGAGGGCCCACAGATACGCAGTATTTT	CASGLGSGGPTDTQYF
few	TRBV27	TRBD1	TRBJ2-5	TGTGCCAGCAGTTTATCCCAGGGGGCCCAGTACTTC	CASSLSQGAQYF
.	TRBV2	.	TRBJ2-7	TGTGCCAGCAGTGAGCCGACAGGTCTAAGCTCCTACGAGCAGTACTTC	CASSEPTGLSSYEQYF
.	TRBV6-2/TRBV6-3	.	TRBJ1-5	TGTGCCAGCAGATTCCGGGACGGGAATCATGAGCCCCAGCATTTT	CASRFRDGNHEPQHF
.	TRBV7-9	.	TRBJ1-2	TGTGCCAGCAGCGCAACCGGGAGTATCTATGGCTACACCTTC	CASSATGSIYGYTF
few	TRBV7-2	.	TRBJ2-1	TGTGCCAGCAGCTTAAGGAGCGACCACTCCTATGAGCAGTTCTTC	CASSLRSDHSYEQFF
.	TRBV12-3/TRBV12-4	.	TRBJ2-7	TGTGCCAGCAGTTTTGGCAGAACGAGCTCCTACGAGCAGTACTTC	CASSFGRTSSYEQYF
.	TRBV20-1	.	TRBJ1-6	TGCAGTGCTAGAGTGCCCCGGGCAGGTCCATATTCACCCCTCCACTTT	CSARVPRAGPYSPLHF
.	TRBV5-4	.	TRBJ2-1	TGTGCCAGCAGCTTGGGCCTAGCGAGGGGTAACAATGAGCAGTTCTTC	CASSLGLARGNNEQFF
.	TRBV20-1	TRBD1	TRBJ1-5	TGCAGTGCTAGAGAGGCGGGACAGGGAAATCAGCCCCAGCATTTT	CSAREAGQGNQPQHF
.	TRBV20-1	.	TRBJ2-3	TGCAGTGCTAGAAAGTTCCCGGTCTTGGGGACAGATACGCAGTATTTT	CSARKFPVLGTDTQYF
.	TRBV24-1	.	TRBJ1-5	TGTGCCACCAGTGACCCCAAAAACCGCCAGCCCCAGCATTTT	CATSDPKNRQPQHF
few	TRBV3-1	.	TRBJ2-3	TGTGCCAGCAGCTTGGGAATCGGGACTAGCACAGATACGCAGTATTTT	CASSLGIGTSTDTQYF
.	TRBV5-1	TRBD1	TRBJ1-6	TGCGCCAGCAGCATTTGGGGGGGACAGAAAAATTCACCCCTCCACTTT	CASSIWGGQKNSPLHF
few	TRBV5-4	TRBD1	TRBJ1-6	TGTGCCAGCAGCTGGCCGGGACAGGGTTCCACCCTCCACTTT	CASSWPGQGSTLHF
few	TRBV7-2	TRBD2	TRBJ2-3	TGTGCCAGCAGCTTAGGGCTGGGACTAGCGGGAGGTCAAGATACGCAGTATTTT	CASSLGLGLAGGQDTQYF
.	TRBV20-1	TRBD1	TRBJ1-4	TGCAGTGCTAGAGACCGAAGGACAGGGTCTGAAAAACTGTTTTTT	CSARDRRTGSEKLFF
.	TRBV5-1	TRBD1	TRBJ2-7	TGCGCCAGCAGCTTACAGGGGTCTCCCTACGAGCAGTACTTC	CASSLQGSPYEQYF
few	TRBV3-1	TRBD2	TRBJ2-7	TGTGCCAGCAACCAAGGTACTAGCGGGTTTAAGCAGTACTTC	CASNQGTSGFKQYF
.	TRBV5-1	.	TRBJ2-2	TGCGCCAGCAGCTTGACCGCATCATTCGGGAAGGGCGCCGGGGAGCTGTTTTTT	CASSLTASFGKGAGELFF
.	TRBV24-1	.	TRBJ2-2	TGTGCCACCAGTGATTTTACAGGTGACAACACCGGGGAGCTGTTTTTT	CATSDFTGDNTGELFF
.	TRBV6-2/TRBV6-3	.	TRBJ2-1	TGTGCCAGCAGCACCGGACTGGGCCCCTACAATGAGCAGTTCTTC	CASSTGLGPYNEQFF
.	TRBV7-3	.	TRBJ2-3	TGTGCCAGCAGCTCACTAGGATCCACAGATACGCAGTATTTT	CASSSLGSTDTQYF
few	TRBV20-1	.	TRBJ1-5	TGCAGTGCCAAAGCGGGTACGCGGCCCCAGCATTTT	CSAKAGTRPQHF
.	TRBV20-1	.	TRBJ2-1	TGCAGTGCTAGAGAACCCCAGGCAACGGGGTCTCCCTACAATGAGCAGTTCTTC	CSAREPQATGSPYNEQFF
.	TRBV14	.	TRBJ1-2	TGTGCCAGCAGCCAGGCCGACTCCAGGGGATTTGTCTATGGCTACACCTTC	CASSQADSRGFVYGYTF
.	TRBV12-3/TRBV12-4	.	TRBJ1-3	TGTGCCAGCAGCATTTACTCTGGAAACACCATATATTTT	CASSIYSGNTIYF
few	TRBV5-6	TRBD1	TRBJ2-3	TGTGCCAGCACCCATAACAGGGGCGCAAGCACAGATACGCAGTATTTT	CASTHNRGASTDTQYF
.	TRBV7-2	TRBD1	TRBJ2-3	TGTGCCAGCAGCGTCCGGGACAGTACAGATACGCAGTATTTT	CASSVRDSTDTQYF